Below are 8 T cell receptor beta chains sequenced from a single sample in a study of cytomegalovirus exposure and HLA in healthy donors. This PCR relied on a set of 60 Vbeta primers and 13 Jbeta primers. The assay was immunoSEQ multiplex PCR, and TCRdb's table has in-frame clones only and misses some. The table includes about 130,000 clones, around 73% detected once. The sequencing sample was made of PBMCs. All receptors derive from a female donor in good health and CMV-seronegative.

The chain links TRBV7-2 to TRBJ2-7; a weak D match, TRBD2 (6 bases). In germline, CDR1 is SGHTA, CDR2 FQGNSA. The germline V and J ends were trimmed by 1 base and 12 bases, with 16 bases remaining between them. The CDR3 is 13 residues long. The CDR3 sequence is CASSLDPGVRGYF. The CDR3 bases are TGTGCCAGCAGCTTAGACCCGGGAGTAAGGGGGTACTTC.

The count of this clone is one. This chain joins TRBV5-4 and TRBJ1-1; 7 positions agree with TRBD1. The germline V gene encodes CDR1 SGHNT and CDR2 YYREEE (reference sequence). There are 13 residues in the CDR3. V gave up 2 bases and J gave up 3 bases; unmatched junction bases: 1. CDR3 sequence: CASSFGQDTEAFF. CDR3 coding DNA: TGTGCCAGCAGCTTCGGACAGGACACTGAAGCTTTCTTT.

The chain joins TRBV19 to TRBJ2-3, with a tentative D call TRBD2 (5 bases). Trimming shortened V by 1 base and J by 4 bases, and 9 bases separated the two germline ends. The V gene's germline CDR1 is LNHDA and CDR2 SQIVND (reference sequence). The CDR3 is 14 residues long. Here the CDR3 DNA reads TGTGCCAGTAGTATAGGAGGTAGCGCAGATACGCAGTATTTT. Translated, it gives CASSIGGSADTQYF.

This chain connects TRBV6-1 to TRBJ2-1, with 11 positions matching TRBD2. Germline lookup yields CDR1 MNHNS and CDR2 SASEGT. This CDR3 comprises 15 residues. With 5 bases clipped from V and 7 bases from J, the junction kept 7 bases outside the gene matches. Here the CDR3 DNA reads TGTGCCAGCAGTAGGCTAGCGGGAGGTCGAAATGAGCAGTTCTTC. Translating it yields CASSRLAGGRNEQFF.

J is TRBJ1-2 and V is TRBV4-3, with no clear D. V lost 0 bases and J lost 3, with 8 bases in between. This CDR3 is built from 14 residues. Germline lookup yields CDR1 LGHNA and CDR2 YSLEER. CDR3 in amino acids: CASSQEERDYGYTF. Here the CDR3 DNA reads TGCGCCAGCAGCCAAGAGGAGAGGGACTATGGCTACACCTTC.

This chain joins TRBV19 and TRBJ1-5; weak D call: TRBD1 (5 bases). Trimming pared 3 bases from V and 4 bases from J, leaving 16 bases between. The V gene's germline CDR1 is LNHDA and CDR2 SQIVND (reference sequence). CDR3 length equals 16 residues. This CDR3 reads CASSINPGRGNQPQHF. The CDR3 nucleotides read TGTGCCAGTAGTATTAATCCGGGTCGGGGGAATCAGCCCCAGCATTTT.

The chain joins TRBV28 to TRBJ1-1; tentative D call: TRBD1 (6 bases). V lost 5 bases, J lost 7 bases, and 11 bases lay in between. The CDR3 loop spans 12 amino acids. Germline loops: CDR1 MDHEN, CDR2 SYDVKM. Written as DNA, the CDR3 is TGTGCCAGCAGTCTTACAGGGCTTGAAGCTTTCTTT. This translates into CASSLTGLEAFF.

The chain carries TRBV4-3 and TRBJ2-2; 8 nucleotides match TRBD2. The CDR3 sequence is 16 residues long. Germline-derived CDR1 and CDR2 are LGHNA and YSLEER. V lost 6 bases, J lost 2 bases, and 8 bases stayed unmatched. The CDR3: CASRVLLAENTGELFF. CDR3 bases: TGCGCCAGCAGAGTACTACTAGCGGAAAACACCGGGGAGCTGTTTTTT.